The text below deals with one TCR beta chain. What it binds is not known. The V end lost 4 bases, the J end lost 4 bases, and 9 bases lay between the germline ends. CDR3 length equals 13 residues. The data derive from a study of response to subunit inactivated influenza vaccine. Study-level points and caveats: Authors suggested each seasonal influenza vaccination recruits few new T cells.

TCRdb reprocessed the RT-PCR reads with MiXCR, giving one entry per CDR3 protein. In the table there are 300,000 to 350,000 distinct CDR3 sequences, about a fifth of which are singletons. V usage is TRBV12-3 or TRBV12-4 and J usage is TRBJ2-3, with D perhaps TRBD2 (5 bases). The sample here was PBMCs from blood, taken less than 22 months after vaccination. This TCR was recovered from a man in his fifties or sixties who received an inactivated influenza vaccine. CDR3 bases: TGTGCCAGCAGTTCACCAGCGGCAGATACGCAGTATTTT. Amino acid sequence: CASSSPAADTQYF.